Shown below are 2 T cell receptor beta chains from a single sample sequenced in a study of T cell responses to AZD1222 COVID-19 vaccine. Here immunoSEQ multiplex PCR was the method, and the copy in TCRdb shows in-frame clones only, minus some. The table includes 150,000 to 180,000 clones, about 86% detected once. Sequencing was performed on peripheral blood, taken on day 0 of MenACWY control vaccination. These receptors were taken from an adult in good health.

The chain employs TRBV7-2 and TRBJ2-7; the D gene is possibly TRBD2 (5 bases). Germline values: CDR1 SGHTA, CDR2 FQGNSA. This CDR3 is built from 14 residues. The ends were cut back, 1 base at V and 3 bases at J, with 10 bases in the middle. The CDR3 here is CASSLEGVIYEQYF. The CDR3 bases are TGTGCCAGCAGCTTAGAGGGAGTAATCTACGAGCAGTACTTC. The full variable domain, its missing parts supplied by reference TRBV7-2 and TRBJ2-7, is GAGVSQSPSNKVTEKGKDVELRCDPISGHTALYWYRQSLGQGLEFLIYFQGNSAPDKSGLPSDRFSAERTGGSVSTLTIQRTQQEDSAVYLCASSLEGVIYEQYFGPGTRLTVT.

The V gene is TRBV7-9, the J gene TRBJ1-1; D possibly corresponds to TRBD1 (6 bases). Germline V gene sequence: CDR1 SEHNR, CDR2 FQNEAQ (reference sequence). The CDR3 contains 12 residues. The V end was cut by 5 bases, the J end by 3 bases, with 7 bases between. The CDR3 nucleotides are TGTGCCAGCAGCCGGACAGACACTGAAGCTTTCTTT. The encoded protein is CASSRTDTEAFF.